This paragraph reports one T cell receptor (beta chain). This receptor's antigen is unknown. Base quality data are lacking; no much larger clone is found one base away. Using the deep immunoSEQ assay, TCR CDR3 regions were amplified from genomic DNA by multiplex PCR. Extracted genomic DNA from each cell subset was spread evenly across all wells of several immunoSEQ 96-well plates, with each plate serving as a replicate. For sorted subsets, 200 to 250 ng genomic DNA, equal to approximately 30,000 T cell genomes, was loaded into each replicate PCR. Purified libraries were quantified with a Qubit 3.0 fluorometer, sized on a Bioanalyzer 2100, and re-quantified with the KAPA Library Quantification kit. Every immunoSEQ 96-well plate was sequenced on a dedicated single-read 150-cycle Illumina NextSeq 550 flow cell. The authors' pipeline ran thus. Because only junctional sequences without quality scores were contained in the immunoSEQ output, filtering matching that applied to full-length reads could not be performed. Sequences were annotated with PyIR, a Python wrapper for IgBLAST v1.9, and V/J genes and CDR3 were assigned using IMGT germline references. Reads with weak V/J assignments (E-value above 1e-6), missing CDR3, stop codons, out-of-frame junctions, or ambiguous translated residues were removed. V3J clonotypes were defined by identical inferred V gene, J gene, and CDR3 amino acid sequence. Percentage overlap between repertoires was calculated by dividing the number of shared unique clonotypes by the size of the smaller repertoire. RTK rarefaction, the Chao1 estimator, and Recon v2.1 estimates of unobserved clonotypes were used to assess repertoire richness. For all TCRbeta clonotypes obtained by the gDNA method from a handful of donors, generation probabilities were computed with OLGA. Imported from immuneACCESS, the table was reduced by TCRdb to in-frame sequences with V and J called. These copies leave out some clones; in studies compared against another copy, an unresolved V gene accounts for under half, and the cause of the remainder is not known. The V and J calls and clone size were taken over from that table, and D and trimming were inferred from the DNA. The sample has about 650,000 clones on record, around 95% of them singletons. Together, the top ten hold 0.09% to 0.13% of the sample.

CD8 naive samples were obtained by positive selection for CCR7 among CD45RO-negative cells, yielding a CD45RA+CCR7+ population from which TemRA cells were excluded. The donors were healthy, HIV-negative adults who had no recently reported acute infections or vaccinations. Every donor was a Caucasian adult residing in Nashville, Tennessee, USA. Blood was obtained by leukapheresis, after which PBMCs were separated by Ficoll-Histopaque density gradient centrifugation and cryopreserved in liquid nitrogen vapor phase. Analytical flow cytometry was used to check the purity and quantity of every magnetically sorted T cell population. Each sorted fraction had its genomic DNA isolated and then quantified by UV absorbance on a Nanodrop 2000c. These data originate in a study of shared clonotypes between healthy human individuals (TCRdb year 2020). With regard to the full study: Three men and a couple of women, aged 18 to 49 years, made up the cohort. To estimate repertoire size and how much clonotype sharing occurs between individuals, the study deeply sequenced the blood TCR repertoires of five healthy adults. For each donor, three plates each were used for CD4 naive and CD4 memory, two plates were used for CD8 naive, and one plate was used for CD8 memory. Each donor's leukapheresis produced roughly between roughly 0.94 and 9.5 billion PBMCs. To increase sequencing depth and limit assay-specific biases, different laboratories used diverse techniques to prepare libraries and sequence TCR repertoires. Overall study results and their limits: The small number of donors limited the genetic and exposure-history diversity represented. Compared with non-shared clonotypes, the clonotypes found in all four sorted-subset donors had higher generation probabilities. Across a handful of donors, roughly 5% of naive CD4, roughly 3.4% of naive CD8, roughly 2.2% of memory CD4, and 0.3% to 0.45% of memory CD8 clonotypes were shared. Sampling was limited to blood, and TCR repertoires in tissue likely differ from TCR repertoires in blood. Incomplete sequencing was indicated by rarefaction of sorted-subset datasets, despite the large sequencing depth. Estimated clonotype richness was generally larger for naive than for memory subsets. Based on pairwise subsampling, the degree of clonotype sharing among donors was expected to be affected by sequencing depth.

The CDR3 holds 16 amino acids from the cysteine to the phenylalanine. Only CDR3 DNA remains: 48 bases, in frame from the first base. V is trimmed back by 3 bases and J by 4 bases, and the junction contains 10 bases that no gene match accounts for. CDR1 and CDR2 were assigned from the germline V gene as SGHAT and FQNNGV. The clonotype comes from a young woman in good health. Sequencing was done on a sample of naive CD8+ T cells sorted from blood. The cell subset or site label here, explained by the study, means: CD45RA+CCR7+. Here the chain combines TRBV11-2 and TRBJ2-7; 9 central nucleotides agree with TRBD2. The sequenced DNA: TGTGCCAGCAGCTTCCCTGTAGCGGGAGTAGGGTACGAGCAGTACTTC. The resulting protein is CASSFPVAGVGYEQYF.